This TCR beta chain derives from a study of human T cells and chemical hapten exposure. This clonotype was seen only a few times. A read error may account for a junction end that differs from germline. Via MiXCR, TCRdb re-called the RACE reads, giving one row per CDR3 protein. This sample yields about 90,000 distinct CDR3 sequences, of which 9.5% to 13% are seen a single time; more than 0.85% belongs to the top ten. Described time point: patch test 3, about 24 weeks after DPC sensitization. Treatment described: therapeutic diphenylcyclopropenone sensitization with weekly scalp DPC. Germline V CDR1 and CDR2: WSHSY, SAAADI. This CDR3 contains 12 residues.

This receptor was obtained from a young woman with alopecia areata. Some clones in this sample may be carry-over from other donors' samples. The specimen comprised whole blood, sampled in connection with sensitization to the hapten diphenylcyclopropenone (DPC). V and J are TRBV10-2 and TRBJ1-4; perhaps TRBD1 as D (6 bases). CDR3 amino acids: CASSVSEGVLHF. Written as DNA, the CDR3 is TGCGCCAGCAGTGTATCTGAGGGGGTGTTACATTTT.